This is a list of T cell receptor beta chains from one sample in a study of blood T cell repertoires in COVID-19. Produced via immunoSEQ multiplex PCR; TCRdb's table is partial and in-frame only. The sample lists some 150,000 clones, approximately 80% seen once, with roughly 2.2% in the top ten. Sequenced input: peripheral blood. These receptors came from an older man with acute or convalescent COVID-19. Each CDR3 is given with its conserved first and last residue. D genes are given only for firm matches. Clone size, where shown, is once, few, many, or a class for clones that have expanded.

size	V	length	J	D	CDR3	DNA
-	TRBV7-9	15	TRBJ1-2	TRBD1	CASSERTGANYGYTF	TGTGCCAGCAGCGAGCGGACAGGGGCAAACTATGGCTACACCTTC
-	TRBV10-1	15	TRBJ2-6	-	CASSDGGTGANVLTF	TGCGCCAGCAGTGACGGGGGAACTGGGGCCAACGTCCTGACTTTC
-	TRBV6-1	15	TRBJ2-7	TRBD1	CASSESLGQLYEQYF	TGTGCCAGCAGTGAATCTCTGGGACAGCTATACGAGCAGTACTTC
-	TRBV24-1	13	TRBJ2-5	-	CATSVGGKETQYF	TGTGCCACCAGTGTAGGGGGTAAAGAGACCCAGTACTTC
once	TRBV28	16	TRBJ2-7	TRBD1	CASSLPQGADRYEQYF	TGTGCCAGCAGTTTACCCCAGGGGGCTGACCGTTACGAGCAGTACTTC
-	TRBV11-1	16	TRBJ2-3	TRBD2	CASSLGTSESTDTQYF	TGTGCCAGCAGCTTAGGGACTAGCGAGAGCACAGATACGCAGTATTTT
few	TRBV4-1	17	TRBJ1-3	-	CASSQSLGGPEGNTIYF	TGCGCCAGCAGCCAAAGTCTCGGGGGGCCGGAGGGAAACACCATATATTTT
-	TRBV5-5	18	TRBJ2-3	-	CASSFRPLRGVSTDTQYF	TGTGCCAGCAGCTTCCGGCCCCTCCGAGGTGTGAGCACAGATACGCAGTATTTT
-	TRBV5-1	15	TRBJ1-1	TRBD1	CASSAGVGGNTEAFF	TGCGCCAGCAGCGCTGGGGTAGGGGGCAACACTGAAGCTTTCTTT
-	TRBV9	16	TRBJ2-5	-	CASSEGITLYQETQYF	TGTGCCAGCAGCGAGGGGATAACCTTGTACCAAGAGACCCAGTACTTC
-	TRBV19	15	TRBJ2-5	-	CASSIRSGNQETQYF	TGTGCCAGTAGTATCCGTTCCGGGAATCAAGAGACCCAGTACTTC
-	TRBV15	15	TRBJ2-7	TRBD1	CATSTGTGNSYEQYF	TGTGCCACCAGCACCGGGACAGGGAATTCCTACGAGCAGTACTTC
few	TRBV4-2	15	TRBJ2-7	-	CASSPPGRQGYEQYF	TGTGCCAGCAGCCCCCCGGGTCGGCAGGGCTACGAGCAGTACTTC
-	TRBV9	18	TRBJ2-1	TRBD2	CASSGARGAGAFYNEQFF	TGTGCCAGCAGCGGTGCTAGGGGAGCGGGGGCTTTCTACAATGAGCAGTTCTTC
-	TRBV7-8	15	TRBJ1-1	TRBD1	CASSLAGQGHTEAFF	TGTGCCAGCAGCTTAGCAGGACAGGGTCACACTGAAGCTTTCTTT
-	TRBV5-1	16	TRBJ2-3	TRBD2	CASSPSLAGGTDTQYF	TGCGCCAGCAGCCCTTCACTAGCGGGGGGCACAGATACGCAGTATTTT
-	TRBV5-1	14	TRBJ2-1	TRBD1	CASSLTGGRNEQFF	TGCGCCAGCAGTTTGACAGGGGGCAGGAATGAGCAGTTCTTC
-	TRBV28	15	TRBJ1-5	-	CASRPPGRRNQPQHF	TGTGCCAGCAGGCCCCCCGGACGGAGGAATCAGCCCCAGCATTTT
-	TRBV28	15	TRBJ2-1	TRBD1	CASSAAGGPYNEQFF	TGTGCCAGCAGTGCGGCAGGGGGACCCTACAATGAGCAGTTCTTC
-	TRBV6-1	14	TRBJ1-3	-	CASSDPYSGNTIYF	TGTGCCAGCAGTGACCCTTACTCTGGAAACACCATATATTTT
few	TRBV3-1/TRBV3-2	16	TRBJ1-6	-	CASRTDRTPRDSPLHF	TGTGCCAGCAGAACCGACAGGACTCCCCGCGATTCACCCCTCCACTTT
-	TRBV7-2	14	TRBJ2-5	-	CASSLAGLAQTQYF	TGTGCCAGCAGCTTAGCGGGGCTCGCACAGACCCAGTACTTC
-	TRBV28	16	TRBJ2-1	TRBD2	CASSPFGLAGNNEQFF	TGTGCCAGCAGTCCCTTCGGACTAGCGGGGAACAATGAGCAGTTCTTC
-	TRBV19	13	TRBJ2-4	-	CASRGTAKNIQYF	TGTGCCAGTCGCGGGACAGCGAAAAACATTCAGTACTTC
-	TRBV19	15	TRBJ2-2	-	CASSSVWAAGGELFF	TGTGCCAGTAGTTCGGTTTGGGCAGCTGGGGGGGAGCTGTTTTTT
-	TRBV5-1	17	TRBJ2-1	TRBD2	CASSTGLAGSSYNEQFF	TGCGCCAGCAGCACGGGACTAGCGGGATCCTCCTACAATGAGCAGTTCTTC
-	TRBV7-6	17	TRBJ2-1	-	CASSPGAGTSSYNEQFF	TGTGCCAGCAGCCCCGGGGCGGGAACCAGCTCCTACAATGAGCAGTTCTTC
-	TRBV7-3	14	TRBJ2-1	-	CASSFLSNTNEQFF	TGTGCCAGCAGCTTTCTTTCCAACACGAATGAGCAGTTCTTC
-	TRBV19	16	TRBJ2-2	-	CASSISSGWNTGELFF	TGTGCCAGTAGTATATCAAGCGGTTGGAACACCGGGGAGCTGTTTTTT
once	TRBV6-5	14	TRBJ2-2	-	CASSLGQITGELFF	TGTGCCAGCAGCCTCGGACAAATCACCGGGGAGCTGTTTTTT
-	TRBV28	19	TRBJ2-5	-	CASSFVWAKKSRAEETQYF	TGTGCCAGCAGTTTCGTATGGGCGAAAAAGAGTAGAGCGGAAGAGACCCAGTACTTC
-	TRBV11-2	13	TRBJ2-1	-	CASSLDIGDEQFF	TGTGCCAGCAGCTTAGATATCGGGGATGAGCAGTTCTTC
-	TRBV11-2	15	TRBJ2-1	TRBD2	CASSSGLASYNEQFF	TGTGCCAGCAGCTCGGGACTAGCGTCATACAATGAGCAGTTCTTC
-	TRBV5-1	15	TRBJ2-7	TRBD2	CASSPGGSGIYEQYF	TGCGCCAGCAGTCCGGGGGGGTCAGGGATATACGAGCAGTACTTC
-	TRBV6-1	16	TRBJ1-5	-	CASSEALGGRNQPQHF	TGTGCCAGCAGTGAAGCGTTGGGGGGGAGAAATCAGCCCCAGCATTTT
-	TRBV30	15	TRBJ1-5	-	CAWSRGSGLTQPQHF	TGTGCCTGGAGTCGGGGCAGCGGGTTGACTCAGCCCCAGCATTTT
-	TRBV28	14	TRBJ1-5	-	CASSPDSSNQPQHF	TGTGCCAGCAGTCCCGACAGCAGCAATCAGCCCCAGCATTTT